In its sample, the clone carrying this TCR beta chain was seen once. In the authors' methods: Amplification with reference gene primers provided the estimates of nucleated cell counts. Data came from immunoSEQ multiplex PCR; TCRdb stores just in-frame clones and leaves some out. The V and J calls and clone size come from that table; D and trimming were worked out from the DNA. Seen here are roughly 200,000 clones, 83% observed once, and the top ten hold around 4.6%. Which cohort a participant joined came from the clinical history participants gave. Each exposed participant met a COVID-19 case in the 2 weeks preceding study entry. This entry is derived from a study of blood T cell repertoires in COVID-19. The wider study: Nucleic acid was either cDNA or gDNA, and it came from T cells, B-cell-depleted T cells, or PBMCs.

The clonotype was recovered from a woman aged 50 to 60 who had been exposed to COVID-19. The sample was PBMCs or T cells enriched from blood (not recorded which).

CDR3 nucleotide sequence: TGTGCCACCGGGACAGGGGCATTCGAGGGGAGCACTGAAGCTTTCTTT. Its protein product is CATGTGAFEGSTEAFF. V is TRBV10-3 and J is TRBJ1-1; 10 nucleotides align to TRBD1. The CDR3 contains 16 residues. The germline gives CDR1 ENHRY, CDR2 SYGVKD. With V trimmed by 10 bases and J by 4 bases, 15 bases remained unmatched.